Listed here are 19 T cell receptor beta chains from one sample, sequenced in a study of T cell changes during pregnancy in multiple sclerosis. The protocol was immunoSEQ multiplex PCR, while the TCRdb copy is restricted to in-frame clones and leaves out a portion. The sample has 90,000 to 100,000 clones, around 92% seen once. Here the sequenced sample was peripheral blood, taken in the third trimester of pregnancy. The receptors were gathered from a female donor with multiple sclerosis, enrolled in a pregnancy study.

This sequence joins TRBV7-9 and TRBJ1-2, with a tentative D call TRBD1 (5 bases). CDR3 length equals 15 residues. Trimming took off 0 bases at V and 2 bases at J, with 10 bases between the two ends. Germline V gene sequence: CDR1 SEHNR, CDR2 FQNEAQ (reference sequence). CDR3 coding DNA: TGTGCCAGCAGCTTAGCCGGCGGGGACAACTATGGCTACACCTTC. Encoded protein: CASSLAGGDNYGYTF.

The CDR3 DNA sequence: TGCGCCAGCAGCAAGGGACTAGCGGGTTCGTTGAATGAGCAGTTCTTC. It encodes CASSKGLAGSLNEQFF. The gene calls are TRBV5-1 and TRBJ2-1; the match to TRBD2 covers 12 bases. CDR3 size: 16 residues. CDR1 is SGHRS, CDR2 YFSETQ, per germline. The junction had 9 bases not matched to a gene; V was cut back by 4 bases and J by 7 bases.

The V gene is TRBV7-9, the J gene TRBJ2-7; 10 nucleotides align to TRBD1. The junction had 8 bases not matched to a gene; V was cut back by 1 base and J by 2 bases. This CDR3 spans 17 amino acids. CDR1 and CDR2 (germline): SEHNR, FQNEAQ (reference sequence). This CDR3 reads CASSLGGGGQGTYEQYF. CDR3 in DNA: TGTGCCAGCAGCTTAGGGGGAGGGGGACAGGGGACCTACGAGCAGTACTTC.

This clone is a singleton in its sample. The chain links TRBV7-9 to TRBJ2-7, with D unresolved. This CDR3 comprises 13 residues. Between the trimmed V and J ends, which lost 3 bases and 1 base, there was a span of 7 bases. Germline CDR1 and CDR2: SEHNR and FQNEAQ (reference sequence). This CDR3 reads CASSFSLSYEQYF. The CDR3 nucleotides are TGTGCCAGCAGCTTCTCTCTTTCCTACGAGCAGTACTTC.

The chain links TRBV7-8 to TRBJ2-7; TRBD2 matches at 7 bases. V dropped 2 bases and J dropped 3; count of bases not matched to a gene: 10. The germline CDR1 and CDR2 sequences are SGHVS and FQNEAQ. The CDR3 has 16 amino acids. The CDR3 DNA is TGTGCCAGCAGCTTAAGAGTCCGACTAGCAGACTACGAGCAGTACTTC. This encodes CASSLRVRLADYEQYF.

CDR3: CASSIGVPGQGTGSDVLTF. CDR3 coding DNA: TGTGCCAGTAGTATAGGAGTTCCGGGACAGGGGACCGGTTCGGACGTCCTGACTTTC. The chain combines TRBV19 with TRBJ2-6, with 10 bases fitting TRBD1. This CDR3 is built from 19 residues. V shed 1 base and J 11 bases; nucleotides not matched to a gene: 17. The germline V gene encodes CDR1 LNHDA and CDR2 SQIVND (reference sequence). Full variable domain (missing parts from reference TRBV19 and TRBJ2-6): DGGITQSPKYLFRKEGQNVTLSCEQNLNHDAMYWYRQDPGQGLRLIYYSQIVNDFQKGDIAEGYSVSREKKESFPLTVTSAQKNPTAFYLCASSIGVPGQGTGSDVLTFGAGSRLTVL.

The chain employs TRBV27 and TRBJ2-1; 9 bases line up with TRBD1. V trimming: 8 bases; J trimming: 6 bases; junction bases outside the gene matches: 8. The germline V gene encodes CDR1 MNHEY and CDR2 SMNVEV (reference sequence). The CDR3 has 14 residues. Written as DNA, the CDR3 is TGTGCCAGCTCGGGGACAGGGTCATCCAATGAGCAGTTCTTC. Translating it yields CASSGTGSSNEQFF.

The chain joins TRBV6-6 to TRBJ2-1; 11 nucleotides align to TRBD2. Germline loops: CDR1 MNHNY, CDR2 SVGAGI (reference sequence). CDR3 length: 15 amino acids. V trimming: 6 bases; J trimming: 5 bases; junction bases outside the gene matches: 6. In DNA form, the CDR3 reads TGTGCCAGCAGGGCTCCGGGACTAGCGGACAATGAGCAGTTCTTC. Protein: CASRAPGLADNEQFF.

Comment on this clone: This sample also contains other DNA sequences that code for the same CDR3. The chain recombines TRBV5-1 with TRBJ2-1; D is unresolved. Germline CDR1 and CDR2: SGHRS and YFSETQ. The CDR3 consists of 12 residues. The V gene lost 0 bases and the J gene lost 7 bases, with 5 bases spanning the gap. CDR3 sequence (DNA): TGCGCCAGCAGCTTGGCCAAAAATGAGCAGTTCTTC. This codes for CASSLAKNEQFF.

The V and J genes are TRBV2 and TRBJ2-3; a possible D gene is TRBD2 (6 bases). The CDR3 has 14 residues. The V end lost 8 bases, the J end lost 0 bases, and 12 bases lay between the germline ends. CDR1 SNHLY and CDR2 FYNNEI come from the germline V gene. CDR3 sequence (DNA): TGTGCCAGCGGTCGGGACTCCAGCACAGATACGCAGTATTTT. It specifies CASGRDSSTDTQYF.

This chain connects TRBV7-6 to TRBJ2-2; the D gene is possibly TRBD2 (6 bases). Germline CDR1 is SGHVS and CDR2 is FNYEAQ. V dropped 0 bases and J dropped 2 bases, with 7 bases sitting between them. This CDR3 is 15 amino acids long. The CDR3, as DNA: TGTGCCAGCAGCTTAGCCGGGAGTAACACCGGGGAGCTGTTTTTT. This gives the protein CASSLAGSNTGELFF.

V is TRBV13 and J is TRBJ2-7; possibly TRBD2 for D (5 bases). V was clipped by 0 bases and J by 3 bases, with 15 bases between them. Looked up from germline, CDR1 is PRHDT and CDR2 is FYEKMQ (reference sequence). The CDR3 consists of 16 residues. CDR3 in DNA: TGTGCCAGCAGCTTAGGGGCCCTAGCAGAATACTACGAGCAGTACTTC. Translation gives CASSLGALAEYYEQYF.

This chain joins TRBV7-9 and TRBJ2-1, with D hard to call. Germline CDR1 reads SEHNR; CDR2 reads FQNEAQ (reference sequence). V gave up 1 base and J gave up 1 base, with 11 bases separating them. This CDR3 spans 16 amino acids. This CDR3 is CASSLVGPSSYNEQFF. CDR3 bases: TGTGCCAGCAGCTTAGTGGGCCCAAGTTCCTACAATGAGCAGTTCTTC.

The J gene is TRBJ1-4, the V gene TRBV5-6, with D maybe TRBD1 (6 bases). From germline, CDR1 is SGHDT and CDR2 YYEEEE. This CDR3 region has 14 residues. Trimming left V 7 bases short and J 0 bases short, with 10 bases between. The CDR3 nucleotides are TGTGCCAGCGCAGGACAGACAACTAATGAAAAACTGTTTTTT. Translated, it gives CASAGQTTNEKLFF.

This chain joins TRBV5-4 and TRBJ2-5, with 11 bases identical to TRBD2. V trimming: 4 bases; J trimming: 0 bases; junction bases outside the gene matches: 5. CDR1 SGHNT and CDR2 YYREEE come from the germline V gene (reference sequence). The CDR3 is made up of 16 amino acids. The CDR3 spells CASSGASGRYQETQYF. The CDR3 DNA is TGTGCCAGCAGCGGTGCTAGCGGGAGGTACCAAGAGACCCAGTACTTC.

The chain is built from TRBV6-5 and TRBJ1-1, with D possibly TRBD1 on 6 matching bases. This CDR3 contains 15 residues. Trimming removed 0 bases from V and 4 bases from J, with 12 bases in between. Looked up from germline, CDR1 is MNHEY and CDR2 is SVGAGI. As DNA, the CDR3 is TGTGCCAGCAGTTACTCCGGGACAACGGTCACTGAAGCTTTCTTT. It codes for CASSYSGTTVTEAFF.

The chain employs TRBV7-9 and TRBJ2-5; weak D call: TRBD1 (7 bases). CDR3 length: 15 amino acids. Looked up from germline, CDR1 is SEHNR and CDR2 is FQNEAQ (reference sequence). Trimming removed 5 bases at V and 0 bases at J, with 13 bases between. As DNA, the CDR3 is TGTGCCAGCAGCGCGGGACAGTGGTACCAAGAGACCCAGTACTTC. Translated, it gives CASSAGQWYQETQYF.

V and J are TRBV28 and TRBJ1-2; D possibly corresponds to TRBD1 (5 bases). Germline V gene data show CDR1 as MDHEN and CDR2 as SYDVKM. CDR3 size: 12 residues. V gave up 1 base and J gave up 7 bases, with 7 bases separating them. In DNA, the CDR3 is TGTGCCAGCAGTTTATTGGGGGGTGGCTACACCTTC. As protein: CASSLLGGGYTF.

This chain uses TRBV27 with TRBJ1-1; TRBD1 matches 7 bases. Germline trimming cut 4 bases from V and 1 base from J; bases unmatched to any gene: 0. CDR1 is MNHEY, CDR2 SMNVEV, per germline (reference sequence). The CDR3 is 13 amino acids. CDR3 sequence: CASSWDRNTEAFF. CDR3 in DNA: TGTGCCAGCAGTTGGGACAGGAACACTGAAGCTTTCTTT.